This section outlines one T cell receptor beta chain sequence together with its context. The germline V gene encodes CDR1 SGHRS and CDR2 YFSETQ. V dropped 5 bases and J dropped 4; count of bases not matched to a gene: 15. The CDR3 contains 17 residues. Sampling of the adjacent normal breast tissue occurred roughly 1.7-4 cm from the tumor. This record comes from a study of early stage breast cancer tumors. The method was immunoSEQ multiplex PCR; TCRdb's version includes in-frame clones alone and lacks a portion of them. The sample records some 1,600 clones, 60% to 80% being singletons. The clonotype was recovered from a person between 45 and 65 years old with breast cancer. The V call is TRBV5-1, the J call TRBJ2-3; 8 nucleotides line up with TRBD1. Sequencing input: normal breast tissue next to the tumor. This chain's CDR3 is CASSTQGAARGADTQYF. As DNA, the CDR3 is TGCGCCAGCAGTACCCAGGGGGCAGCTAGGGGCGCAGATACGCAGTATTTT.